The 3 T cell receptor beta chains given below trace back to one sample, sequenced in a study of T cell responses to AZD1222 COVID-19 vaccine (dated by TCRdb to 2020 to 2023). The time point label of this sample denotes: baseline before first vaccination. The library was built by means of the immunoSEQ multiplex PCR assay. TCRdb mirrors the immuneACCESS table, restricted to in-frame sequences. Some clones are absent from its copies; in checked studies, under half trace to an unresolved V gene, and the reason for the others is unknown. This sample holds roughly 120,000 clones; about nine tenths were observed only once. Of the sample, roughly 2.3% falls within the top ten clones. The sequencing used peripheral blood, collected on day 0 of AZD1222 vaccination. Source of these receptors: an adult in good health.

The V call is TRBV6-5, the J call TRBJ1-2; D is ambiguous. The CDR3 runs 14 residues. CDR1 MNHEY and CDR2 SVGAGI come from the germline V gene. V lost 0 bases, J lost 1 base, and 6 bases lay in between. The CDR3 DNA follows: TGTGCCAGCAGTTACTCGTTAGGTAACTATGGCTACACCTTC. Translation: CASSYSLGNYGYTF.

V and J are TRBV19 and TRBJ1-2; D gene unclear. The germline V and J ends were trimmed by 6 bases and 2 bases, with 10 bases remaining between them. Germline loops: CDR1 LNHDA, CDR2 SQIVND (reference sequence). This CDR3 spans 13 amino acids. DNA of the CDR3: TGTGCCAGTAGCCGGGAGAAAAACTATGGCTACACCTTC. Protein product: CASSREKNYGYTF.

The chain couples TRBV7-8 to TRBJ1-2, with D unclear. CDR3 length: 13 amino acids. V lost 10 bases, J lost 0 bases, and 12 bases lay in between. Germline V lookup: CDR1 SGHVS, CDR2 FQNEAQ. This chain's CDR3 is CATARETNYGYTF. The CDR3 bases are TGTGCCACCGCTCGGGAGACTAACTATGGCTACACCTTC.